The clone carrying this T cell receptor beta chain was seen just once. Its antigen is as yet unknown. The germline V gene has CDR1 MNHEY and CDR2 SMNVEV (reference sequence). The J segment lost 7 bases and the V segment lost 4 bases, leaving 7 bases of the junction unmatched. The CDR3 has 14 residues. Both 60 Vbeta primers and 13 Jbeta primers went into the PCR. Assay used: immunoSEQ multiplex PCR; TCRdb lists only in-frame clones, some missing. The sample has about 140,000 clones; approximately 78% are singletons. The sample belongs to a study of cytomegalovirus exposure and HLA in healthy donors. Study context: Unique TCRs numbering around 85 million, obtained from HLA-typed donors, made up an early data release.

Notes on the study in general: Versus the approximately 720-donor mean, an Asian-associated ancestry cluster reportedly showed fewer N-insertions in a later analysis. In a later analysis, the majority of CMV-associated beta chains seemingly showed HLA restriction. In an earlier analysis, in around 590 donors, most V segments appeared productive either ~87% or ~30% of the time.

The J gene is TRBJ1-2, the V gene TRBV27; 9 bases agree with TRBD1. Sequenced material: PBMCs. The origin of this receptor is a man aged 18 to 30 in good health and CMV-seropositive. CDR3 in amino acids: CASSYQGQGGGYTF. The CDR3 DNA reads as TGTGCCAGCAGTTACCAGGGACAGGGCGGTGGCTACACCTTC.